One T cell receptor (beta chain) is described in this entry. Its antigen is still unknown. Per the germline V gene, CDR1 is MNHEY and CDR2 is SVGAGI. Unmatched junction bases numbered 9, after V lost 8 bases and J lost 3 bases. This CDR3 has 14 amino acids. The record originates from a study of cytomegalovirus exposure and HLA in healthy donors. Study-wide points: Three of the chains that were CMV-associated were confirmed in vitro to be specific for CMV antigens.

Use of 60 Vbeta and 13 Jbeta primers characterized the PCR. The method was immunoSEQ multiplex PCR; TCRdb's version includes in-frame clones alone and lacks a portion of them. Of 100,000 to 150,000 clones listed, approximately 80% were seen once; the top ten hold about 2%. The sequence came from a man aged 45-65 years in good health and CMV-seronegative. V is TRBV6-5 and J is TRBJ1-1, with 7 bases that match TRBD1. The sequencing input was PBMCs. The CDR3 coding sequence is TGTGCCAGCTGGAGACAGGGAGGACACACTGAAGCTTTCTTT. The encoded protein is CASWRQGGHTEAFF.